These 7 T cell receptor beta chains were all obtained from the same sample, sequenced in a study of cytotoxic CD8 clonotypes in ibrutinib-treated CLL. Sequencing used immunoSEQ multiplex PCR; TCRdb keeps in-frame clones, though not all of them. The table has about 310,000 clones, around four fifths seen once. Sequencing used PBMCs, obtained before ibrutinib treatment. The receptors come from a human donor with chronic lymphocytic leukemia.

V gene TRBV7-9 combines with J gene TRBJ1-4, with 11 positions matching TRBD1. Looked up from germline, CDR1 is SEHNR and CDR2 is FQNEAQ (reference sequence). The CDR3 runs 15 residues. V lost 5 bases and J lost 7; bases outside the gene matches: 6. CDR3 protein: CASSPWDRGIEKLFF. In nucleotides, the CDR3 is TGTGCCAGCAGCCCCTGGGACAGGGGGATTGAAAAACTGTTTTTT.

This clone was seen just once. V is TRBV4-1 and J is TRBJ2-7, with 8 nucleotides matching TRBD2. Germline CDR1 reads MGHRA; CDR2 reads YSYEKL. The length of the CDR3 is 15 residues. Germline trimming cut 5 bases from V and 5 bases from J; bases unmatched to any gene: 11. Here the CDR3 reads CASSLTGTSFNEQYF. CDR3 DNA sequence: TGCGCCAGCAGCTTAACCGGGACTAGTTTCAACGAGCAGTACTTC.

The chain carries TRBV10-3 and TRBJ2-7; TRBD2 aligns across 12 bases. Germline-derived CDR1 and CDR2 are ENHRY and SYGVKD. The CDR3 loop spans 18 amino acids. Germline trimming cut 5 bases from V and 0 bases from J; bases unmatched to any gene: 11. DNA for the CDR3: TGTGCCATCAGTTTTGGGCCTAGCGGGAGGGTGAGCTCCTACGAGCAGTACTTC. Its protein is CAISFGPSGRVSSYEQYF.

The V call is TRBV4-1, the J call TRBJ1-3; D uncertain. The CDR3 runs 15 residues. Trimming took off 4 bases at V and 2 bases at J, with 12 bases between the two ends. Looked up from germline, CDR1 is MGHRA and CDR2 is YSYEKL. The CDR3 reads CASSRTVLPGNTIYF. In DNA, the CDR3 is TGCGCCAGCAGCCGGACGGTGCTCCCTGGAAACACCATATATTTT.

This clone came up a few times. The chain links TRBV6-5 to TRBJ1-2; TRBD1 agrees at 8 bases. Germline loops: CDR1 MNHEY, CDR2 SVGAGI. There are 14 residues in the CDR3. After removal of 5 bases from V and 2 bases from J, the junction contained 4 bases not matched to a gene. The CDR3 nucleotides are TGTGCCAGCAGTCCTAACAGGGGGAACTATGGCTACACCTTC. Translation: CASSPNRGNYGYTF.

A few counts support this clone. The chain carries TRBV5-1 and TRBJ2-1, with D possibly being TRBD1 (5 bases). V shed 9 bases and J shed 2 bases, with 12 bases lying between them. This CDR3 region has 13 residues. CDR1 is SGHRS, CDR2 YFSETQ, per germline. The CDR3 spells CATMTEPYNEQFF. The CDR3 nucleotides read TGCGCCACCATGACAGAACCCTACAATGAGCAGTTCTTC. Drawing the rest from reference TRBV5-1 and TRBJ2-1, the complete variable domain is KAGVTQTPRYLIKTRGQQVTLSCSPISGHRSVSWYQQTPGQGLQFLFEYFSETQRNKGNFPGRFSGRQFSNSRSEMNVSTLELGDSALYLCATMTEPYNEQFFGPGTRLTVL.

The chain combines TRBV4-2 with TRBJ2-7; D perhaps matches TRBD2 (5 bases). Germline values: CDR1 LGHNA, CDR2 YNFKEQ. The CDR3 loop spans 21 amino acids. Trimming took off 0 bases at V and 0 bases at J, with 27 bases between the two ends. This chain's CDR3 is CASSQDMGSAVPDYYSYEQYF. The CDR3 nucleotides read TGTGCCAGCAGCCAAGATATGGGTAGTGCGGTTCCTGACTACTACTCCTACGAGCAGTACTTC.